Following are 15 T cell receptor beta chains from one sample sequenced in a study of blood T cells in healthy people across ages. Through a sample-barcoded 5' primer and a J-beta primer mix, a second PCR was run for roughly 6 to 12 cycles. TCRdb processed the 5' RACE reads anew with MiXCR; each CDR3 protein has one entry. This table has about 640,000 distinct CDR3 sequences, under 70% appearing once. Source material: blood. These receptors came from a man aged 55 to 70 in good health.

The chain carries TRBV4-2 and TRBJ2-1, with 14 bases lining up with TRBD2. The V gene's germline CDR1 is LGHNA and CDR2 YNFKEQ. V dropped 2 bases and J dropped 5; count of bases not matched to a gene: 8. The CDR3 extends over 18 amino acids. CDR3 amino acids: CASSQPRTSGGYDNEQFF. CDR3 coding DNA: TGTGCCAGCAGCCAACCCCGGACTAGCGGGGGGTACGACAATGAGCAGTTCTTC.

The chain links TRBV4-1 to TRBJ2-5, with no clear D. Germline CDR1 reads MGHRA; CDR2 reads YSYEKL. This CDR3 spans 14 amino acids. Deletions cut 4 bases from V and 8 bases from J, with 17 bases between. CDR3 amino acids: CASSPLFGVDTQYF. The CDR3 nucleotides read TGCGCCAGCAGCCCCCTCTTTGGCGTAGATACCCAGTACTTC.

This clonotype was found a few times. The chain couples TRBV12-3 or TRBV12-4 to TRBJ2-7; unclear D gene. The CDR3 covers 14 residues. V lost 4 bases and J lost 6, with 16 bases in between. CDR3 nucleotide sequence: TGTGCCAGCAGTTCCCGGACGGTCCCCGGCGAGCAGTACTTC. This translates into CASSSRTVPGEQYF.

Here the CDR3 reads CASSYSGLLEETQYF. The CDR3 region has the DNA TGTGCCAGCAGTTACTCGGGACTACTTGAAGAGACCCAGTACTTC. The chain recombines TRBV6-6 with TRBJ2-5, with 7 bases fitting TRBD2. The CDR3 is 15 amino acids. Per the germline V gene, CDR1 is MNHNY and CDR2 is SVGAGI (reference sequence). V was pared by 0 bases and J by 3 bases, with 4 bases of the junction left unmatched.

This clonotype was seen a few times. The genes are TRBV6-2 or TRBV6-3 and TRBJ2-1; 7 bases agree with TRBD2. Germline-derived CDR1 and CDR2 are MNHEY and SVGEGT. The V and J ends lost 10 bases and 0 bases, in that order; junction bases with no gene match: 6. The CDR3 covers 14 residues. CDR3 loop: CAIRGTNSYNEQFF. The DNA for the CDR3 is TGTGCCATCCGAGGGACTAACTCCTACAATGAGCAGTTCTTC.

The chain uses TRBV9 and TRBJ2-3, with no clear D. The CDR3 has 15 amino acids. V gave up 3 bases and J gave up 1 base, with 12 bases separating them. Per the germline V gene, CDR1 is SGDLS and CDR2 is YYNGEE. The CDR3 DNA follows: TGTGCCAGCAGCGAAGCAAGGGTTGGCACAGATACGCAGTATTTT. Encoded protein: CASSEARVGTDTQYF.

This sequence joins TRBV29-1 and TRBJ2-5; TRBD1 might be the D (6 bases). Germline V gene sequence: CDR1 SQVTM, CDR2 ANQGSEA. CDR3 size: 16 residues. V was cut by 4 bases and J by 11 bases, with 29 bases left in between. The CDR3 spells CSVGGGPGTSNNEQYF. The CDR3 nucleotides are TGCAGCGTTGGAGGGGGTCCCGGGACAAGTAACAATGAGCAGTACTTC.

The chain is built from TRBV10-3 and TRBJ2-3, with unresolved D. V was cut by 0 bases and J by 3 bases, with 13 bases left in between. CDR1 is ENHRY and CDR2 is SYGVKD in the germline V gene. The CDR3 has 16 amino acids. As DNA, the CDR3 is TGTGCCATCAGTGAGTCGGCAGGTAGGCGAACAGATACGCAGTATTTT. It translates to CAISESAGRRTDTQYF.

This clonotype was counted between two and nine times. The rearrangement joins TRBV29-1 to TRBJ1-6, with TRBD1 matching 7 bases. CDR1 is SQVTM, CDR2 ANQGSEA, per germline. The CDR3 totals 13 residues. V lost 6 bases to trimming and J lost 8 bases; unmatched junction nucleotides: 7. The CDR3 sequence: CSVRQGGDSPLHF. The CDR3 region has the DNA TGCAGCGTCCGACAGGGCGGTGATTCACCCCTCCACTTT.

CDR3 region: CASSYSSRTNQPQHF. CDR3 nucleotides: TGTGCCAGCAGTTACTCGAGCCGGACCAATCAGCCCCAGCATTTT. This chain links TRBV6-5 with TRBJ1-5; no reliable D call. The CDR3 runs 15 residues. The V end lost 0 bases, the J end lost 3 bases, and 9 bases lay between the germline ends. The V gene's germline CDR1 is MNHEY and CDR2 SVGAGI.

This rearrangement joins TRBV6-2 or TRBV6-3 to TRBJ1-2; 10 bases align to TRBD1. CDR1 is MNHEY and CDR2 is SVGEGT in the germline V gene. The CDR3 consists of 14 residues. V shed 2 bases and J 10 bases; nucleotides not matched to a gene: 7. CDR3 sequence: CASSYGTGVWIYTF. As DNA, the CDR3 is TGTGCCAGCAGTTACGGGACAGGGGTTTGGATCTACACCTTC.

The V gene is TRBV20-1, the J gene TRBJ2-5; the match to TRBD2 covers 8 bases. The CDR3 consists of 15 residues. Germline V gene sequence: CDR1 DFQATT, CDR2 SNEGSKA (reference sequence). J lost 6 bases, V lost 3 bases, and 12 bases had no gene match. The chain's CDR3 is CSARLPRLARQTQYF. The DNA for the CDR3 is TGCAGTGCTAGGCTTCCGAGACTAGCGAGGCAGACCCAGTACTTC.

The V call is TRBV7-9, the J call TRBJ2-7, with D unclear. This CDR3 contains 14 residues. Trimming stripped 3 bases from V and 1 base from J, with 10 bases between. Germline V gene sequence: CDR1 SEHNR, CDR2 FQNEAQ (reference sequence). CDR3 in DNA: TGTGCCAGCAGCTTCGCGGTTAGGTCCTACGAGCAGTACTTC. This gives the protein CASSFAVRSYEQYF.

The sample holds a few counts of this clonotype. The chain employs TRBV28 and TRBJ1-2; D is perhaps TRBD1 (6 bases). Per germline, CDR1 MDHEN and CDR2 SYDVKM. Trimming pared 5 bases from V and 1 base from J, leaving 11 bases between. CDR3 length: 14 amino acids. In nucleotides, the CDR3 is TGTGCCAGCAGTGCGGGACATCTTAACTATGGCTACACCTTC. It encodes CASSAGHLNYGYTF.

This clonotype has a handful of counts. The V call is TRBV10-3, the J call TRBJ2-5; D possibly corresponds to TRBD1 (6 bases). Germline-derived CDR1 and CDR2 are ENHRY and SYGVKD. The V end was cut by 3 bases, the J end by 7 bases, with 18 bases between. This CDR3 is built from 15 residues. Written as DNA, the CDR3 is TGTGCCATCAGTGATTCCCGGGGACACGAGGGGACCCAGTACTTC. Its protein is CAISDSRGHEGTQYF.